Listed below are T cell receptor beta chains from one sample, sequenced in a study of regulatory dendritic cells for organ transplantation. Sequenced by immunoSEQ multiplex PCR; TCRdb stores in-frame clones only, minus some. The table has about 29,000 clones, over 60% seen once. The sequenced sample was memory CD4+ T cells from blood. These TCRs come from a human donor in good health. The CDR3 runs from the conserved cysteine through the conserved F or W. The D gene is left open where the match is weak. Part of the rows lack a size; the others show once, few, many or a class for expanded clones.

D gene	V gene	J gene	clone size	CDR3 protein	CDR3 DNA
.	TRBV5-6	TRBJ2-3	once	CASSLLPVSSTDTQYF	TGTGCCAGCAGCTTGCTGCCAGTATCTAGCACAGATACGCAGTATTTT
.	TRBV6-1	TRBJ2-7	.	CASSAPAGAFKSSYEQYF	TGTGCCAGCAGTGCCCCGGCCGGGGCTTTCAAGTCCTCCTACGAGCAGTACTTC
.	TRBV27	TRBJ2-3	.	CASSLSIAPAHTQYF	TGTGCCAGCAGTTTATCGATCGCTCCTGCTCATACGCAGTATTTT
.	TRBV6-6	TRBJ2-7	.	CASRKGDEQYF	TGTGCCAGCAGAAAGGGAGACGAGCAGTACTTC
.	TRBV2	TRBJ1-5	once	CASRGRQNNQPQHF	TGTGCCAGCAGGGGGAGACAGAACAATCAGCCCCAGCATTTT
TRBD1	TRBV10-3	TRBJ2-7	.	CAISESTGGTYEQYF	TGTGCCATCAGTGAGTCGACAGGGGGCACCTACGAGCAGTACTTC
TRBD1	TRBV7-2	TRBJ1-2	.	CASSGSLDRGRGYTF	TGTGCCAGCAGCGGCTCCTTAGACAGGGGGCGAGGCTACACCTTC
.	TRBV18	TRBJ1-2	.	CASSQSREGNGYTF	TGTGCCAGCTCACAGTCCAGGGAAGGAAATGGCTACACCTTC
.	TRBV28	TRBJ1-1	.	CASSSTGLLNTEAFF	TGTGCCAGCAGTTCCACGGGACTATTGAACACTGAAGCTTTCTTT
.	TRBV19	TRBJ1-2	.	CASSIDVHGGTNYGYTF	TGTGCCAGTAGTATAGATGTTCACGGAGGGACTAACTATGGCTACACCTTC
TRBD2	TRBV15	TRBJ2-3	.	CATSRDTAGETDTQYF	TGTGCCACCAGCAGAGATACAGCGGGGGAAACAGATACGCAGTATTTT
.	TRBV9	TRBJ2-2	.	CASSVGLNTGELFF	TGTGCCAGCAGCGTAGGACTGAACACCGGGGAGCTGTTTTTT
.	TRBV13	TRBJ1-1	few	CASRKNTEAFF	TGTGCCAGCAGGAAAAATACTGAAGCTTTCTTT
.	TRBV4-3	TRBJ2-3	.	CASSQDTATDTQYF	TGCGCCAGCAGCCAAGATACGGCCACAGATACGCAGTATTTT
.	TRBV6-5	TRBJ1-2	few	CASSYFPGGDYGYTF	TGTGCCAGCAGTTATTTTCCCGGGGGAGACTATGGCTACACCTTC
.	TRBV18	TRBJ1-1	.	CASSPRQEVNTEAFF	TGTGCCAGCTCACCCCGACAGGAGGTTAACACTGAAGCTTTCTTT
.	TRBV6-5	TRBJ1-1	few	CASSYDQGRVKAFF	TGTGCCAGCAGTTATGACCAGGGAAGGGTGAAAGCTTTCTTT
TRBD2	TRBV7-8	TRBJ2-5	.	CASSSLLAGGQGKTQYF	TGTGCCAGCAGCTCGTTACTAGCGGGGGGGCAAGGGAAGACCCAGTACTTC
TRBD2	TRBV15	TRBJ2-3	.	CATSRADSGGATDTQYF	TGTGCCACCAGCAGAGCGGATTCGGGGGGGGCCACAGATACGCAGTATTTT
TRBD1	TRBV6-5	TRBJ1-4	once	CASRPSRDRPEKLFF	TGTGCCAGCAGGCCCAGCCGGGACAGACCGGAAAAACTGTTTTTT
.	TRBV7-9	TRBJ2-1	.	CASSSQIYNEQFF	TGTGCCAGCAGCTCTCAGATTTACAATGAGCAGTTCTTC
TRBD1	TRBV28	TRBJ1-5	.	CASRTTTGGLNSNQPQHF	TGTGCCAGCAGAACGACTACAGGGGGACTGAATAGCAATCAGCCCCAGCATTTT
.	TRBV6-6	TRBJ1-5	.	CASSSGNQPQHF	TGTGCCAGCAGTTCGGGGAATCAGCCCCAGCATTTT
TRBD1	TRBV29-1	TRBJ1-1	.	CSVEDRGTEAFF	TGCAGCGTTGAGGACAGGGGCACTGAAGCTTTCTTT
.	TRBV7-6	TRBJ2-7	.	CASSLDPRGYEQYF	TGTGCCAGCAGCTTAGACCCCAGGGGCTACGAGCAGTACTTC
.	TRBV7-9	TRBJ2-1	.	CASSLGGSYNEQFF	TGTGCCAGCAGCTTAGGGGGTTCCTACAATGAGCAGTTCTTC
TRBD2	TRBV5-6	TRBJ2-1	.	CASNTPPTLAGVGNEQFF	TGTGCCAGCAACACCCCCCCAACCCTAGCGGGAGTGGGCAATGAGCAGTTCTTC
TRBD2	TRBV28	TRBJ2-3	.	CASSLWGSAGGRPGTQYF	TGTGCCAGCAGTTTGTGGGGTTCAGCGGGAGGGCGGCCGGGTACGCAGTATTTT
.	TRBV5-1	TRBJ2-1	.	CASSPLLDQFF	TGCGCCAGCAGCCCACTACTAGATCAGTTCTTC
TRBD1	TRBV19	TRBJ1-1	.	CASSIDLGTGSTAEAFF	TGTGCCAGTAGTATAGATCTTGGGACAGGTAGTACTGCTGAAGCTTTCTTT
TRBD1	TRBV7-2	TRBJ1-2	few	CASSPGQGRRDGYTF	TGTGCCAGCAGCCCAGGACAGGGTAGGCGGGATGGCTACACCTTC
TRBD2	TRBV28	TRBJ2-1	.	CARTSGRAYNEQFF	TGTGCCAGAACTAGCGGGAGGGCCTACAATGAGCAGTTCTTC
TRBD2	TRBV5-4	TRBJ2-1	once	CASSLLAGGDNEQFF	TGTGCCAGCAGCCTTCTAGCGGGAGGCGACAATGAGCAGTTCTTC
.	TRBV19	TRBJ2-2	.	CASRDPGNANTGELFF	TGTGCCAGTAGAGATCCCGGGAACGCGAACACCGGGGAGCTGTTTTTT
TRBD2	TRBV7-2	TRBJ2-1	.	CASSPRGSGRILSYNEQFF	TGTGCCAGCAGCCCCCGGGGTAGCGGGCGGATTTTGTCCTACAATGAGCAGTTCTTC
.	TRBV6-5	TRBJ2-2	.	CASSYYGGPGPGELFF	TGTGCCAGCAGTTACTACGGGGGCCCGGGTCCCGGGGAGCTGTTTTTT
.	TRBV12-1	TRBJ1-6	.	CASSPSRTNSPLHF	TGTGCCAGCAGCCCGTCGCGGACCAATTCACCCCTCCACTTT
TRBD1	TRBV18	TRBJ1-2	.	CASSPYGTGDYGYTF	TGTGCCAGCTCACCATATGGGACAGGGGACTATGGCTACACCTTC
.	TRBV15	TRBJ2-6	.	CATSRDQAGANVLTF	TGTGCCACCAGCAGAGATCAGGCTGGGGCCAACGTCCTGACTTTC
TRBD1	TRBV28	TRBJ1-2	.	CASSLGQGFGYTF	TGTGCCAGCAGTTTGGGACAGGGATTTGGCTACACCTTC
TRBD2	TRBV5-4	TRBJ2-3	.	CASSAGTSGRTDTQYF	TGTGCCAGCAGCGCGGGGACTAGCGGACGCACAGATACGCAGTATTTT
.	TRBV13	TRBJ1-2	.	CASSSLGGADYGYTF	TGTGCCAGCAGCTCCTTGGGAGGGGCGGACTATGGCTACACCTTC
.	TRBV27	TRBJ2-2	.	CASSFTGPGELFF	TGTGCCAGCAGTTTCACAGGGCCCGGGGAGCTGTTTTTT
.	TRBV7-8	TRBJ1-6	once	CASSLVQGPYNSPLHF	TGTGCCAGCAGCTTAGTTCAGGGACCCTATAATTCACCCCTCCACTTT
.	TRBV7-3	TRBJ1-4	.	CASSLTRATNEKLFF	TGTGCCAGCAGCTTAACGAGGGCAACTAATGAAAAACTGTTTTTT
TRBD1	TRBV28	TRBJ1-5	.	CASYDRAQPQHF	TGTGCCAGTTATGACAGGGCACAGCCCCAGCATTTT
TRBD2	TRBV5-4	TRBJ2-3	.	CASSLTSANTDTQYF	TGTGCCAGCAGCTTGACTAGCGCGAACACAGATACGCAGTATTTT
.	TRBV7-3	TRBJ2-3	.	CASSSQDAFGTQYF	TGTGCCAGCAGCTCGCAGGACGCGTTTGGGACGCAGTATTTT
TRBD2	TRBV18	TRBJ2-5	.	CATIAGDRETQYF	TGTGCCACGATAGCGGGAGACCGAGAGACCCAGTACTTC
.	TRBV5-1	TRBJ2-1	.	CASSLIRWADYNEQFF	TGCGCCAGCAGCTTGATTAGGTGGGCGGATTACAATGAGCAGTTCTTC
TRBD2	TRBV15	TRBJ2-1	.	CATSRAPAGAAKHNEQFF	TGTGCCACCAGCAGAGCCCCAGCGGGGGCGGCGAAACACAATGAGCAGTTCTTC